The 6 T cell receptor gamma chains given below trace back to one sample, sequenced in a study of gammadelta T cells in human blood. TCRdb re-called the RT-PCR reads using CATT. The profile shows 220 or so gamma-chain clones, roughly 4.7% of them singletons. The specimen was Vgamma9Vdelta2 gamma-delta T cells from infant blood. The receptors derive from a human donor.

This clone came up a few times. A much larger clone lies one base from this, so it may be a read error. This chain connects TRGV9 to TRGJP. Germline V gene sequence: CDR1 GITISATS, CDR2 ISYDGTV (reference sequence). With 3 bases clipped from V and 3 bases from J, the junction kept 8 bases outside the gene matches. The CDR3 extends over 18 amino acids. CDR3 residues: CALWEPPTQELGKKIKVF. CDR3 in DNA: TGTGCCTTGTGGGAGCCGCCCACGCAAGAGTTGGGCAAAAAAATCAAGGTATTT.

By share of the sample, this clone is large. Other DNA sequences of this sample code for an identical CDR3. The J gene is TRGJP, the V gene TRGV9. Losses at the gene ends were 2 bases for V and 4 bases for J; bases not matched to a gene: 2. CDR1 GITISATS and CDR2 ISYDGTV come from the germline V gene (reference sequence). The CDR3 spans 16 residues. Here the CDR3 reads CALWEAQELGKKIKVF. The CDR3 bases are TGTGCCTTGTGGGAGGCTCAAGAGTTGGGCAAAAAAATCAAGGTATTT.

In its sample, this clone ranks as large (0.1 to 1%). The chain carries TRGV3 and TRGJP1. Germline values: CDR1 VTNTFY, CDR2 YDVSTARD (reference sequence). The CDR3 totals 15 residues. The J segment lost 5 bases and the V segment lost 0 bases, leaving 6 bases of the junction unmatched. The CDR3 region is CATWDRGGTGWFKIF. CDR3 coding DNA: TGTGCCACCTGGGACAGGGGGGGAACTGGTTGGTTCAAGATATTT.

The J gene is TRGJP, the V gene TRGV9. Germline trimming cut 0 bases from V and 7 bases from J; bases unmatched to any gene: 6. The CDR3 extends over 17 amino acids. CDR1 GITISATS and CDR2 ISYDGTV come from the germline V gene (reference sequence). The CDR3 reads CALWEVREELGKKIKVF. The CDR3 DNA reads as TGTGCCTTGTGGGAGGTGCGGGAGGAGTTGGGCAAAAAAATCAAGGTATTT.

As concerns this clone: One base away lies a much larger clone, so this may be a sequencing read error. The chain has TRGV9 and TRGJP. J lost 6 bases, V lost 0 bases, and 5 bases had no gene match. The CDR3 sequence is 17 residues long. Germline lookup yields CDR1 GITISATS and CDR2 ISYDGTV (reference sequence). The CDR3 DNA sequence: TGTGCCTTGTGGGAGGTGATAGGAGAGTTGGGCAAAAAAATCAAGGTATTT. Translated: CALWEVIGELGKKIKVF.

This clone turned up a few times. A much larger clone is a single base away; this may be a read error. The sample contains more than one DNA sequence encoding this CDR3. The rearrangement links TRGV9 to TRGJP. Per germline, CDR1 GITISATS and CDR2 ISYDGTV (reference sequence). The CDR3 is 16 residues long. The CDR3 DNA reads TGTGCATTGTGGGAGGTCGGAGAGTTGGGCAAAAAAATCAAGGTATTT. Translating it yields CALWEVGELGKKIKVF.